This T cell receptor (beta chain) was sequenced for a study of T cell clones after liver transplantation (dated by TCRdb to the late 2010s). Regarding the study in general: The samples were obtained from ITN030ST, a randomized trial that attempted immunosuppression withdrawal within 2 years after liver transplantation. After a pre-transplant mixed lymphocyte reaction, TCRbeta sequencing was used to pinpoint donor-reactive T cell clones, which were subsequently tracked in post-transplant blood. Third party-reactive TCRbeta sequences were also identified from pre-transplant MLRs to serve as an antigen-independent comparator for donor-reactive sequences. Of the eight recipients, a few were HCV-positive, while the remaining recipients had been transplanted for non-autoimmune, non-viral indications. The subjects received no induction therapy and were kept on standard immunosuppression until randomization at 12-24 months post-transplant. Tolerance was defined as complete immunosuppression withdrawal for at least one year with no rise in liver enzymes beyond twice the upper limit of normal. The studied cohort comprised 8 liver transplant recipients, 3 classified as tolerant and 5 as non-tolerant.

A note on this clone: Its antigen is still unknown. No much larger clone is present one base from it, and per-base qualities are unavailable.

Using immunoSEQ, frozen genomic DNA was subjected to high-throughput TCRbeta CDR3 sequencing, a process that included PCR amplification, mapping, bias correction and internal controls. In the paper's pipeline: Productive rearrangements were kept, and unique TCRbeta sequences were defined by CDR3 nucleotide sequence plus V and J gene. Donor-reactive sequences required at least 5-fold expansion in CFSE-low cells versus unstimulated pre-transplant cells and at least 0.01% frequency. Minimum frequency thresholds were set for each subject on the basis of the unstimulated sample with the lowest template count, so that a detection power of at least 90% was ensured. Jensen-Shannon divergence between the top 1000 TCRbeta sequences post-transplant and pre-transplant was used to measure repertoire turnover. Two-sided Fisher's exact tests were used to test for changes in the detection of donor-reactive sequences. Sourced from immuneACCESS, this table was stored by TCRdb with only in-frame sequences that have V and J called. A share of the clones is absent; for the studies checked, an unresolved V gene accounts for under half, and the remainder has no known explanation. The V and J calls and the clone size are those of that table, but D and trimming were determined from the DNA. Counted in this sample were thousands of clones; under 35% of them appeared once. Clones ranked in the top ten supply about 16% of the sample.

What the work shows at the level of the full study, not this receptor alone: In most of the 8 subjects, regardless of tolerance or HCV status, circulating donor-reactive CD4 TCRbeta sequences dropped significantly post-transplant. Low numbers of available donor cells limited the measurable donor-reactive repertoire in two subjects. Since no allograft tissue specimens were available, donor-reactive T cells may have migrated into the graft instead of being deleted. Conclusions were preliminary, limited by small, heterogeneous patient numbers and non-standardized post-transplant time points. Donor-reactive sequences decreased more than third party-reactive sequences, which suggests partial antigen-specific deletion that was not related to withdrawal success. When repertoire turnover was accounted for, significantly reduced detection of donor-reactive sequences was found in 7 of 8 subjects for CD4 and in 8 of 8 subjects for CD8.

To define alloreactive TCRbeta sequences, the proliferating CFSE-low cells from the MLR were sequenced. CFSE-MLRs used pre-transplant recipient cells stimulated by donor PBMCs, splenocytes or lymph node cells, or third-party PBMCs. Each of the 8 studied subjects was randomized to immunosuppression withdrawal. Genomic DNA was isolated with the Qiagen DNeasy Blood and Tissue Kit. What was sequenced was CD4+ T cells from cultured PBMCs. This TCR was recovered from a human patient who received a liver transplant. After a transplant, some T cells may be the graft donor's own cells.

The DNA sequence reads TGTGCCAGCAGTGAATCGGGAGGGACCACCGGGGAGCTGTTTTTT. Translated, this is CASSESGGTTGELFF. The sequence links TRBV25-1 to TRBJ2-2, with 8 bases matching TRBD2. CDR1 MGHDK and CDR2 SYGVNS are derived from the germline V gene. The CDR3 runs 15 amino acids, cysteine and phenylalanine included. Only the CDR3 region is kept as DNA, spanning 45 bases read in frame from base 1. V and J are trimmed by 1 base and 4 bases, and the gene matches miss 2 bases of the junction.